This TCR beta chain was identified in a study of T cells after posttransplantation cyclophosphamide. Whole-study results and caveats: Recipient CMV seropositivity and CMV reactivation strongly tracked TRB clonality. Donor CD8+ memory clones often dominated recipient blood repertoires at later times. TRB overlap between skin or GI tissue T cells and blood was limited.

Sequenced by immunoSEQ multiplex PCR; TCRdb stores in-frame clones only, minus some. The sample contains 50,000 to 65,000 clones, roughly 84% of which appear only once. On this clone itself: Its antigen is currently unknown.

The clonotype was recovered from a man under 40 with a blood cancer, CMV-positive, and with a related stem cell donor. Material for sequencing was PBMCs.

CDR3 loop: CASSFSGQGQDTQYF. In DNA form, the CDR3 reads TGTGCCAGCAGTTTTTCGGGACAGGGGCAAGATACGCAGTATTTT. This chain connects TRBV27 to TRBJ2-3; TRBD1 agrees at 10 bases. This CDR3 has 15 amino acids. Per germline, CDR1 MNHEY and CDR2 SMNVEV (reference sequence). The ends lost 3 bases at V and 5 bases at J; junction bases unmatched: 5.